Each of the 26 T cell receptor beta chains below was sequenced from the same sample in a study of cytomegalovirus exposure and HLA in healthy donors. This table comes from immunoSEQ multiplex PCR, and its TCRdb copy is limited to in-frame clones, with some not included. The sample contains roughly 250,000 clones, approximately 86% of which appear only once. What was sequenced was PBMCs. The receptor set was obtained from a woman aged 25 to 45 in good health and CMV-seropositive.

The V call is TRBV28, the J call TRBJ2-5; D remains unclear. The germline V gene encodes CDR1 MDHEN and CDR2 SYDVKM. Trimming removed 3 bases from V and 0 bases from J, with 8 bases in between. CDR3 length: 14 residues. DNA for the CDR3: TGTGCCAGCAGTTTTAGCCCAGACCAAGAGACCCAGTACTTC. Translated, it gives CASSFSPDQETQYF.

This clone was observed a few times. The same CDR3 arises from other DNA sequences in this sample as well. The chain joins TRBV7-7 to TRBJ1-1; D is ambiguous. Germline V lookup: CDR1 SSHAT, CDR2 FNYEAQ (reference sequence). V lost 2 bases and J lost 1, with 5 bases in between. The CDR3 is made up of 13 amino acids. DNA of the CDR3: TGTGCCAGCAGCTTATCAGAGAACACTGAAGCTTTCTTT. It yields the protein CASSLSENTEAFF.

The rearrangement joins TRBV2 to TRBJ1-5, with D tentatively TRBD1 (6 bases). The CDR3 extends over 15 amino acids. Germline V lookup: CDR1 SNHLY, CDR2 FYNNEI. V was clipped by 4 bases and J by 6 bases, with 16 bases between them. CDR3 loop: CASSGGTSIGQPQHF. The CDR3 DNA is TGTGCCAGCAGTGGGGGGACATCAATCGGTCAGCCCCAGCATTTT. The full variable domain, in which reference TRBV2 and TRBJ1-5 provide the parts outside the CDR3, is EPEVTQTPSHQVTQMGQEVILRCVPISNHLYFYWYRQILGQKVEFLVSFYNNEISEKSEIFDDQFSVERPDGSNFTLKIRSTKLEDSAMYFCASSGGTSIGQPQHFGDGTRLSIL.

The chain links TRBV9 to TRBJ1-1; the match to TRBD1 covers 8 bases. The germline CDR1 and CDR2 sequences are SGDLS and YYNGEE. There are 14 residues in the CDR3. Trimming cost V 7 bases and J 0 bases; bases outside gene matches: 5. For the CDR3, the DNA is TGTGCCAGCGCGTCAGGGGGCCTGAACACTGAAGCTTTCTTT. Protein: CASASGGLNTEAFF.

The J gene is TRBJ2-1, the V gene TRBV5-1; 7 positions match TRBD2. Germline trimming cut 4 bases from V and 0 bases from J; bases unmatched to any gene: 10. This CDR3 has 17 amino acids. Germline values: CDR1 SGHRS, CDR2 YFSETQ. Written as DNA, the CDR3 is TGCGCCAGCAGCCGCCCTAGCGGAGGGAGCTCCTACAATGAGCAGTTCTTC. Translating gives CASSRPSGGSSYNEQFF.

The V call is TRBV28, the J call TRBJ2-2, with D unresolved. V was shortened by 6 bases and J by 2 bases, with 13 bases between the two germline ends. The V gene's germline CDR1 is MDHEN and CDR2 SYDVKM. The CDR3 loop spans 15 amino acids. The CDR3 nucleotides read TGTGCCAGCAGCTTTACCGACACTAACACCGGGGAGCTGTTTTTT. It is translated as CASSFTDTNTGELFF.

The CDR3 DNA reads as TGTGCCAGCAGCGCTAGCGGGAGAACAGATACGCAGTATTTT. Translated, it gives CASSASGRTDTQYF. The rearrangement uses TRBV7-7 and TRBJ2-3, with 10 bases matching TRBD2. The trim removed 5 bases at V and 3 bases at J, leaving 2 bases unmatched. Germline V gene sequence: CDR1 SSHAT, CDR2 FNYEAQ (reference sequence). There are 14 residues in the CDR3.

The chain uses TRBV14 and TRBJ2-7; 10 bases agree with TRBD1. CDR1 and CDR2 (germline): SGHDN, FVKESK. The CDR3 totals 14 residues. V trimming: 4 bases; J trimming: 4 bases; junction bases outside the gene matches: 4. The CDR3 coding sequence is TGTGCCAGCAGCCCGCGGACAGGGGGATACGAGCAGTACTTC. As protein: CASSPRTGGYEQYF. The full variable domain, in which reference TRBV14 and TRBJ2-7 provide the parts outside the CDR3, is EAGVTQFPSHSVIEKGQTVTLRCDPISGHDNLYWYRRVMGKEIKFLLHFVKESKQDESGMPNNRFLAERTGGTYSTLKVQPAELEDSGVYFCASSPRTGGYEQYFGPGTRLTVT.

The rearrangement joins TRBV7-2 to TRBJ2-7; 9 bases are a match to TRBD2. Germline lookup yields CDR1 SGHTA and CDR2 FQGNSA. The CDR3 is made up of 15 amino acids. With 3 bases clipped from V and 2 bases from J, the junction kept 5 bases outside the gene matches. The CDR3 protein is CASSFTAGGTYEQYF. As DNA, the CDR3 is TGTGCCAGCAGCTTTACCGCGGGAGGGACCTACGAGCAGTACTTC.

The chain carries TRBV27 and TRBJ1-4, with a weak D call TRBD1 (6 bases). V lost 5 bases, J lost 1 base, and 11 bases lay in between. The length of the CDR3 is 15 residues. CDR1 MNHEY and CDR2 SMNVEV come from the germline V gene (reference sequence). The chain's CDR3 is CASSLLQGTNEKLFF. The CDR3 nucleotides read TGTGCCAGCAGTCTTTTACAGGGAACTAATGAAAAACTGTTTTTT.

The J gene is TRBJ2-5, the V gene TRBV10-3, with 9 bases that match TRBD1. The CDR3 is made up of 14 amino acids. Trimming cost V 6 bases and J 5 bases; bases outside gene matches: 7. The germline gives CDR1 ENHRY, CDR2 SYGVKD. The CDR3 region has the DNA TGTGCCATCAGGGGACAGGGAGGCTCTGAGACCCAGTACTTC. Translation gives CAIRGQGGSETQYF.

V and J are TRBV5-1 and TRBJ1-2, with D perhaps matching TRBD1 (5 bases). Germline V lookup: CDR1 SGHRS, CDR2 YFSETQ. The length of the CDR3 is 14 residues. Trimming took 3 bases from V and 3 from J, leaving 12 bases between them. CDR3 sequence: CASSSSRGDYGYTF. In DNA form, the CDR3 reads TGCGCCAGCAGCTCCTCACGGGGGGACTATGGCTACACCTTC.

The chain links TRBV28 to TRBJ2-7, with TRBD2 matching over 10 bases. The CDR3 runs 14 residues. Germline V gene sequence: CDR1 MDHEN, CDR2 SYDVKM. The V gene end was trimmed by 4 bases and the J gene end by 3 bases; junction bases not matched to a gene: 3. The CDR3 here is CASSYSGGSYEQYF. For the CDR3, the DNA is TGTGCCAGCAGTTATAGCGGGGGGAGCTACGAGCAGTACTTC.

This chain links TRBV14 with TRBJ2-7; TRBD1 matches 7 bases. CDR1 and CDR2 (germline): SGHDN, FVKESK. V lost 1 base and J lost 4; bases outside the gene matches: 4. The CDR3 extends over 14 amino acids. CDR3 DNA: TGTGCCAGCAGCCAAGTAAACAGGGGATACGAGCAGTACTTC. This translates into CASSQVNRGYEQYF.

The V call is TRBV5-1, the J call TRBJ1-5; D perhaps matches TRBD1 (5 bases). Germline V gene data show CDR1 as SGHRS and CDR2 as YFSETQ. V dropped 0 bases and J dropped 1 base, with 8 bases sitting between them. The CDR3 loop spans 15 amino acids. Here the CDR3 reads CASSLDGASNQPQHF. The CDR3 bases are TGCGCCAGCAGCTTGGATGGGGCGAGCAATCAGCCCCAGCATTTT. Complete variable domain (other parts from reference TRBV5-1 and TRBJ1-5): KAGVTQTPRYLIKTRGQQVTLSCSPISGHRSVSWYQQTPGQGLQFLFEYFSETQRNKGNFPGRFSGRQFSNSRSEMNVSTLELGDSALYLCASSLDGASNQPQHFGDGTRLSIL.

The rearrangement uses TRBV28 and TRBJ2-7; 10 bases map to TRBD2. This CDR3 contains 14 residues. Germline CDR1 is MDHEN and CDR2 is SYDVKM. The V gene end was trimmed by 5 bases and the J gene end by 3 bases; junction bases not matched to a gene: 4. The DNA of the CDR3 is TGTGCCAGCAGTCGGACTAGCGGTTTCTACGAGCAGTACTTC. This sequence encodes CASSRTSGFYEQYF.

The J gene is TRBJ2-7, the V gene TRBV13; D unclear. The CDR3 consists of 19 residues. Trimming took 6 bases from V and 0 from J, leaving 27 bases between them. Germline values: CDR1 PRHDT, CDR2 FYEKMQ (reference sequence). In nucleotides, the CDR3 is TGTGCCAGCAGACCCTTAGGCTCAATCTACAGTATCAACTCCTACGAGCAGTACTTC. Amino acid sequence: CASRPLGSIYSINSYEQYF.

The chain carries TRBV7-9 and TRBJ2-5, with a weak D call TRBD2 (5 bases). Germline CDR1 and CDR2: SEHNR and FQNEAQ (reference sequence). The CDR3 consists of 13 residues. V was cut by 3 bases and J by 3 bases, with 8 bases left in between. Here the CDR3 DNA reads TGTGCCAGCAGCTTCTCGGGGAAAGAGACCCAGTACTTC. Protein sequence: CASSFSGKETQYF.

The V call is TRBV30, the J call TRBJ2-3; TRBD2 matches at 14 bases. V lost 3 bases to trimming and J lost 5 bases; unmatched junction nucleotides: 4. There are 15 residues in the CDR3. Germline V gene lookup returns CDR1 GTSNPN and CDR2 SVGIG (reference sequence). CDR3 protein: CAWSGTSGREDTQYF. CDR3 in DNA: TGTGCCTGGAGCGGGACTAGCGGGAGAGAAGATACGCAGTATTTT.

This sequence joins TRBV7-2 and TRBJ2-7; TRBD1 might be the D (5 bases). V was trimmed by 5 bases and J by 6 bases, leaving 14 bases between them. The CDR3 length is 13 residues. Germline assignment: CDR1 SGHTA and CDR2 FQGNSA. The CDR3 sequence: CASSAAGFREQYF. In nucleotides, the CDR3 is TGTGCCAGCAGCGCAGCAGGGTTTCGCGAGCAGTACTTC.

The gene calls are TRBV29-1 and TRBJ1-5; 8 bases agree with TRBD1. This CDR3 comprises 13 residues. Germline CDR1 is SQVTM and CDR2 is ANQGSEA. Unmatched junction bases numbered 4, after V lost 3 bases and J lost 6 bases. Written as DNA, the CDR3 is TGCAGCGTTGACAGGGGGCCCGGTCAGCCCCAGCATTTT. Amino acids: CSVDRGPGQPQHF.

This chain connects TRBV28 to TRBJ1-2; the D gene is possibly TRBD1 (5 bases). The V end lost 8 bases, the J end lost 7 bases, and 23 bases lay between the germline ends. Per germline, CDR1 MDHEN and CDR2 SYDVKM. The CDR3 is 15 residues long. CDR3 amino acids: CASLRKPRDTGGYTF. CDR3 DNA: TGTGCCAGCCTTCGAAAACCTAGGGATACAGGTGGCTACACCTTC.

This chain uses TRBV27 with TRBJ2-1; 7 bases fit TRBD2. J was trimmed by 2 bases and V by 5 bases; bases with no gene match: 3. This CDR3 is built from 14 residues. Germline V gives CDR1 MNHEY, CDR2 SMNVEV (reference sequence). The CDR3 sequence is CASSPSGTYNEQFF. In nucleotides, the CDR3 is TGTGCCAGCAGTCCTAGCGGAACCTACAATGAGCAGTTCTTC.

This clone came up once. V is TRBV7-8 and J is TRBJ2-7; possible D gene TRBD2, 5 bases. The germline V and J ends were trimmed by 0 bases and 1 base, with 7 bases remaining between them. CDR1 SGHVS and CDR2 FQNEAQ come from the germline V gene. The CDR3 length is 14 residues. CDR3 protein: CASSLARVSYEQYF. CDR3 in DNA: TGTGCCAGCAGCTTAGCGCGGGTGTCCTACGAGCAGTACTTC. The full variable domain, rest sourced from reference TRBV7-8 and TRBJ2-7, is GAGVSQSPRYKVAKRGQDVALRCDPISGHVSLFWYQQALGQGPEFLTYFQNEAQLDKSGLPSDRFFAERPEGSVSTLKIQRTQQEDSAVYLCASSLARVSYEQYFGPGTRLTVT.

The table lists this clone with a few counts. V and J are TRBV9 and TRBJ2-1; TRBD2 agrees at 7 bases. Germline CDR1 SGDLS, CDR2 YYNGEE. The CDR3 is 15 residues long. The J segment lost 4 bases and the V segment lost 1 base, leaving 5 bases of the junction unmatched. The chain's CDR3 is CASSVSGMEYNEQFF. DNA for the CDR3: TGTGCCAGCAGCGTAAGCGGGATGGAGTACAATGAGCAGTTCTTC.

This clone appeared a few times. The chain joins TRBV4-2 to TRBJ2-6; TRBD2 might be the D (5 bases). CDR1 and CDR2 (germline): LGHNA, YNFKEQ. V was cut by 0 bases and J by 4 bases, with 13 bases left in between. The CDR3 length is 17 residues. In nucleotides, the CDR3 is TGTGCCAGCAGCCAAGAACTATCGGGGATCGGGGCCAACGTCCTGACTTTC. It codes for CASSQELSGIGANVLTF.